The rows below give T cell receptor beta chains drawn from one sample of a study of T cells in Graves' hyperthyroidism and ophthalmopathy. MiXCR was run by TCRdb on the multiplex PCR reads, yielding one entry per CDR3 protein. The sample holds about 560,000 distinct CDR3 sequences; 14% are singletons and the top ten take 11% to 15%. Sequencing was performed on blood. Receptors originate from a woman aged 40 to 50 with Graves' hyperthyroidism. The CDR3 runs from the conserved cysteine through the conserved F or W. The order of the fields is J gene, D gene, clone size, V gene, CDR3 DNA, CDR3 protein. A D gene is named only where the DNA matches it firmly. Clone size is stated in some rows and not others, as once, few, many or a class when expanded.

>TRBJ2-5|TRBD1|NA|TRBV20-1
TGCAGTGCTAGTCCAGGGGGCCAAGAGACCCAGTACTTC
CSASPGGQETQYF
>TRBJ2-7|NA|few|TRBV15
TGTGCCACCAGCAGAGACCAGGGGACCTACGAGCAGTACTTC
CATSRDQGTYEQYF
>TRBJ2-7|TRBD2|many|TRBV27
TGTGCCAGCAGTTTAGTGGTGGGAGGGAGCTCCTACGAGCAGTACTTC
CASSLVVGGSSYEQYF
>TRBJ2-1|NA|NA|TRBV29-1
TGCAGCGTTGAGCGGAGAGCCTCCTACAATGAGCAGTTCTTC
CSVERRASYNEQFF
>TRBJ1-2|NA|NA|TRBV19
TGTGCCAGTATGACTTCTTTGGAGGGGATCGGTGGCTACACCTTC
CASMTSLEGIGGYTF
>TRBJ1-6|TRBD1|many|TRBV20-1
TGCAGTGCTAGTACCGGGACAGCAAATTCACCCCTCCACTTT
CSASTGTANSPLHF
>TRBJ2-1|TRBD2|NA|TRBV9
TGTGCCAGCAGCGAGCCGACTAGCGTAGCTTACAATGAGCAGTTCTTC
CASSEPTSVAYNEQFF
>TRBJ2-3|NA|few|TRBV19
TGTGCCAGTAGTATCCAGGGCCCAGATACGCAGTATTTT
CASSIQGPDTQYF
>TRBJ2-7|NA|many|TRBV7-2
TGTGCCAGCAGCGAGGACGGGTCCTACGAGCAGTACTTC
CASSEDGSYEQYF
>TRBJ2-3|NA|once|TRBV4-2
TGTGCCAGCAGCCAAGGAAACGGGATAAGCACAGATACGCAGTATTTT
CASSQGNGISTDTQYF
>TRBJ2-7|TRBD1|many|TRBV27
TGTGCCAGCAGTTTCGGGACAGGGGTATACGAGCAGTACTTC
CASSFGTGVYEQYF
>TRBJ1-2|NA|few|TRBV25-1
TGTGCCAGCAGGTACGGGACGCGAGAAGGCTACACCTTC
CASRYGTREGYTF
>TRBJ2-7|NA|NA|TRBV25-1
TGTGCCAGCAGTCCGTACTCGACGACAGGAGATTACGAGCAGTACTTC
CASSPYSTTGDYEQYF
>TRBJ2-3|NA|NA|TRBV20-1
TGCAGTGCTAGAGGTGGGGACGCCACAGATACGCAGTATTTT
CSARGGDATDTQYF
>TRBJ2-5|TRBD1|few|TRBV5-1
TGCGCCAGCAGCTTGACGGGGGACAGGGGAGAGACCCAGTACTTC
CASSLTGDRGETQYF
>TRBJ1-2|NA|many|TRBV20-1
TGCAGTGCTAGAGATCTGCAGGTTGGCTACACCTTC
CSARDLQVGYTF
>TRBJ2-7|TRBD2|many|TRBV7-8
TGTGCCAGCAGCTTAGCCGGACTAGCGGGAAGCTTGAGGTGGTCCTACGAGCAGTACTTC
CASSLAGLAGSLRWSYEQYF
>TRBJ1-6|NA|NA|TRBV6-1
TGTGCCAGCACGACGAGCTCCTATAATTCACCCCTCCACTTT
CASTTSSYNSPLHF
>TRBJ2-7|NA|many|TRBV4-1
TGCGCCAGCAGCCAAGACCGGGACACCATCTACGAGCAGTACTTC
CASSQDRDTIYEQYF
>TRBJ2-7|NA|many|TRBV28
TGTGCCAGCAGCCCAGGGAGGAGGTACGAGCAGTACTTC
CASSPGRRYEQYF
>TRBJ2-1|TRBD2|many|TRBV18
TGTGCCAGCTCACCACTAGCGGGAGAAAATGAGCAGTTCTTC
CASSPLAGENEQFF
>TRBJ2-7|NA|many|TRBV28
TGTGCCAGCAGTTTGGTTCCAAACGAGCAGTACTTC
CASSLVPNEQYF
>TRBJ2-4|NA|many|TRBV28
TGTGCCAGCAGTTCCAAAGACGTAGCCAAAAACATTCAGTACTTC
CASSSKDVAKNIQYF
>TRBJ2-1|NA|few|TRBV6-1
TGTGCCAGCAGTACAGGGAACAATGAGCAGTTCTTC
CASSTGNNEQFF
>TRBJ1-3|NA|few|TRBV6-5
TGTGCCAGCAGTTACGGTGACACCATATATTTT
CASSYGDTIYF
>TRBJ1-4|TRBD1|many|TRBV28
TGTGCCAGCAGTGCATACAGGGGTACTAATGAAAAACTGTTTTTT
CASSAYRGTNEKLFF
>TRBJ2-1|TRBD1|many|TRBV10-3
TGTGCCATCAGTGAGCAGACAGGGGTCTACAATGAGCAGTTCTTC
CAISEQTGVYNEQFF
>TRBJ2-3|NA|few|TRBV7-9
TGTGCCAGCAGCCCCAGGGGGGGGTGGGCCGCAGATACGCAGTATTTT
CASSPRGGWAADTQYF
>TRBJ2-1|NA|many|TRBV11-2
TGTGCCAGCAGCTTAGTCAACGATGTTGAGCAGTTCTTC
CASSLVNDVEQFF
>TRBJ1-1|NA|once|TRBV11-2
TGTGCCAGCAGCTTAGGGGGCAGGGCGGGATCTTTCTTT
CASSLGGRAGSFF
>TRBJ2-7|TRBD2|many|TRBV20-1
TGCAGTGCTAGCCCGGGAGGCCCCTACGAGCAGTACTTC
CSASPGGPYEQYF
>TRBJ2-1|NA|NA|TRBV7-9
TGTGCCTCCCGCGGGAATTACAATGAGCAGTTCTTC
CASRGNYNEQFF
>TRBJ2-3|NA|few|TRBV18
TGTGCCAGCTCACCCGACAGTCGCACAGATACGCAGTATTTT
CASSPDSRTDTQYF
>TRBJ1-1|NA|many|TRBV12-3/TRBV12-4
TGTGCCAGCGGGCCGAGTGGGGGCCTGAACACTGAAGCTTTCTTT
CASGPSGGLNTEAFF
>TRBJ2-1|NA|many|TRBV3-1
TGTGCCAGCAGCCAAGATCTTGGTTTCAATGAGCAGTTCTTC
CASSQDLGFNEQFF
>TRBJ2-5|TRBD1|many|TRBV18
TGTGCCAGCGCGGGCCAGGGACAGGGGAGGAAGACCCAGTACTTC
CASAGQGQGRKTQYF
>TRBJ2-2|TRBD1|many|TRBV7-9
TGTGCCAGCAGCCTAACCGACAGGGGGCGTTTCTCGAACACCGGGGAGCTGTTTTTT
CASSLTDRGRFSNTGELFF
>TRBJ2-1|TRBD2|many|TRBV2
TGTGCCAGCAGTCATCGAGGACTAGCGGGTAACAATGAGCAGTTCTTC
CASSHRGLAGNNEQFF
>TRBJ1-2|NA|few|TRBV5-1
TGCGCCAGCAGCTTGGAAGGGGGGGATGGCTACACCTTC
CASSLEGGDGYTF